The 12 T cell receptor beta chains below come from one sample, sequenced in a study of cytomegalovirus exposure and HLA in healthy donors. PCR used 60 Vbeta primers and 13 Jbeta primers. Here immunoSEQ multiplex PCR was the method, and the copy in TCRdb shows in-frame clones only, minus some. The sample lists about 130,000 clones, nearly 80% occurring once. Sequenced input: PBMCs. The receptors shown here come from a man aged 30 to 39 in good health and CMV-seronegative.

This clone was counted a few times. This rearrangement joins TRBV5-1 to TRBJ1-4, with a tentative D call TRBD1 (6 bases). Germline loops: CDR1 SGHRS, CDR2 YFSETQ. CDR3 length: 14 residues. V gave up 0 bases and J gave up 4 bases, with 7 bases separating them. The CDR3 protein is CASSLGQVNEKLFF. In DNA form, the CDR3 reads TGCGCCAGCAGCTTGGGACAGGTTAATGAAAAACTGTTTTTT.

The CDR3 region is CASSPPGTYEQYF. DNA for the CDR3: TGTGCCAGCAGCCCACCGGGAACCTACGAGCAGTACTTC. The gene calls are TRBV7-9 and TRBJ2-7, with D perhaps TRBD2 (5 bases). The CDR3 extends over 13 amino acids. CDR1 is SEHNR and CDR2 is FQNEAQ in the germline V gene (reference sequence). V shed 5 bases and J shed 2 bases, with 10 bases lying between them.

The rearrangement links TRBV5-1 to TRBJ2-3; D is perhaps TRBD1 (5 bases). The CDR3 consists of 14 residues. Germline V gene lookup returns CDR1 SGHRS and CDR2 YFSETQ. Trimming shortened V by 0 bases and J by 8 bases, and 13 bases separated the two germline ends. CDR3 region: CASSLDGIQGTQYF. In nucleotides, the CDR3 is TGCGCCAGCAGCTTGGATGGGATCCAGGGTACGCAGTATTTT.

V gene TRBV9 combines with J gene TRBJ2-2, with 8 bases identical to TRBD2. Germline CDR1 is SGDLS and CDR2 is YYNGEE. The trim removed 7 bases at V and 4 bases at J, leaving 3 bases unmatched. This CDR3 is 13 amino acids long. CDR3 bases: TGTGCCAGCGCTCTAGCGGGCACCGGGGAGCTGTTTTTT. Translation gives CASALAGTGELFF.

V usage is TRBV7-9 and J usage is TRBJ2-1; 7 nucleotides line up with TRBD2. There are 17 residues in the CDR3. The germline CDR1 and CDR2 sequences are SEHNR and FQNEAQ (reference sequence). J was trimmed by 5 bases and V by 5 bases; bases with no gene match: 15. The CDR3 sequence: CASSPQAGVTRNNEQFF. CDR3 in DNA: TGTGCCAGCAGCCCCCAGGCGGGAGTTACCAGAAACAATGAGCAGTTCTTC.

CDR3 sequence: CAISSGTGSTDTQYF. The CDR3 region has the DNA TGTGCCATCAGTTCCGGGACTGGAAGCACAGATACGCAGTATTTT. The V gene is TRBV10-3, the J gene TRBJ2-3, with D possibly matching TRBD2 (6 bases). V was shortened by 5 bases and J by 0 bases, with 12 bases between the two germline ends. Germline CDR1 reads ENHRY; CDR2 reads SYGVKD. The CDR3 totals 15 residues.

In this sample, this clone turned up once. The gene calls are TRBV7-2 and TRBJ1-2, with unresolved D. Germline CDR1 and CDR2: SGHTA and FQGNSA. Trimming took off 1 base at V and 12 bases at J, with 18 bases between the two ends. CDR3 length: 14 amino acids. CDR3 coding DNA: TGTGCCAGCAGCTTAGTAGGCGATATGGTCGGGGACACCTTC. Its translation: CASSLVGDMVGDTF.

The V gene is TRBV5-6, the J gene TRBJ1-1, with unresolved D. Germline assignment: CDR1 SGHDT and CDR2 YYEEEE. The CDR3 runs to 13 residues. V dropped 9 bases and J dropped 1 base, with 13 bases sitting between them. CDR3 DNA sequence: TGTGCCACCCCCCCCTCGGGGAACACTGAAGCTTTCTTT. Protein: CATPPSGNTEAFF.

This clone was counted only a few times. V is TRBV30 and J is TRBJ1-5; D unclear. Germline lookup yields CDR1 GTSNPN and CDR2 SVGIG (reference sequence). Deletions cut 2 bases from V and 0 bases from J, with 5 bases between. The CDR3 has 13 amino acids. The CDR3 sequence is CAWSIISNQPQHF. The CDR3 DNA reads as TGTGCCTGGAGTATCATTAGCAATCAGCCCCAGCATTTT.

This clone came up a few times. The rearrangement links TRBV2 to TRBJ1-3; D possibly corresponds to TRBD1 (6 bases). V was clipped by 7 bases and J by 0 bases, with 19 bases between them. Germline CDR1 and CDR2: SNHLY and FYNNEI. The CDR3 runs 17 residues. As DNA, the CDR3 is TGTGCCAGCACCTTGGTAGGACAGTTACGCTCTGGAAACACCATATATTTT. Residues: CASTLVGQLRSGNTIYF.

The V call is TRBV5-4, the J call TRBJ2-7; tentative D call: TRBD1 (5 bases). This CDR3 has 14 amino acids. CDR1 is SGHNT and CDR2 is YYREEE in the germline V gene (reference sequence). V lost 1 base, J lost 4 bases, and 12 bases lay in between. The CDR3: CASSLQGHLYEQYF. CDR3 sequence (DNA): TGTGCCAGCAGCTTGCAAGGACACTTGTACGAGCAGTACTTC.

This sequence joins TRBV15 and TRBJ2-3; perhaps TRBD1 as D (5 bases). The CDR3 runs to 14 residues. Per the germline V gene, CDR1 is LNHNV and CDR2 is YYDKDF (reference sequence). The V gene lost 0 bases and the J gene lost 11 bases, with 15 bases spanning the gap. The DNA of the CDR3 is TGTGCCACCAGCAGAGATACAGGCAGGGCAATGCAGTATTTT. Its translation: CATSRDTGRAMQYF.